Listed below are T cell receptor beta chains from one sample, sequenced in a study of blood T cells in healthy people across ages. One entry per CDR3 protein results from TCRdb running MiXCR on the 5' RACE reads. This sample has a few hundred thousand distinct CDR3 sequences, with 25% to 30% found just once. The sample was blood. All receptors come from a woman in her sixties or seventies in good health. Each CDR3 is given with its conserved first and last residue. A D gene is named only where the DNA matches it firmly. Only part of the rows carry a size: once, few, many, or a class if the clone is expanded.

D gene	V gene	clone size	J gene	CDR3 DNA	CDR3 protein
TRBD1	TRBV7-2	many	TRBJ1-4	TGTGCCAGCAGCCTGGACAGGCTCAATGAAAAACTGTTTTTT	CASSLDRLNEKLFF
-	TRBV19	-	TRBJ2-1	TGTGCCAGTAGTATAGGAGGGACTCAATACAATGAGCAGTTCTTC	CASSIGGTQYNEQFF
-	TRBV3-1	-	TRBJ1-4	TGTGCCAGCAGCCTCAGGTATAATGAAAAACTGTTTTTT	CASSLRYNEKLFF
-	TRBV7-6	many	TRBJ2-5	TGTGCCAGCAGCTTAAGGGGGGGAGTCAAGCAAGAGACCCAGTACTTC	CASSLRGGVKQETQYF
TRBD2	TRBV5-5	many	TRBJ2-3	TGTGCCAGCAGGCGCGGGAGGGCCGGGGATACGCAGTATTTT	CASRRGRAGDTQYF
-	TRBV7-2	-	TRBJ2-1	TGTGCCAGCAGCCCTCATAGCTCCTACAATGAGCAGTTCTTC	CASSPHSSYNEQFF
-	TRBV4-3	few	TRBJ1-5	TGCGCCAGCAGCCAAGAATACGGGCAGGCCAATCAGCCCCAGCATTTT	CASSQEYGQANQPQHF
TRBD1	TRBV29-1	few	TRBJ2-3	TGCAGCGTATCGACAGGGGAGCCGCAGTATTTT	CSVSTGEPQYF
TRBD2	TRBV7-2	few	TRBJ2-2	TGTGCCAGCAGCCCAACTAGCGTTGGGGCCGGGGAGCTGTTTTTT	CASSPTSVGAGELFF
-	TRBV5-1	-	TRBJ2-5	TGCGCCAGCAGCTTGTCCATAGGGCAGGGTCAAGAGACCCAGTACTTC	CASSLSIGQGQETQYF
-	TRBV3-1	-	TRBJ2-7	TGTGCCAGCAGCCAAGGGACGGCGACCTACGAGCAGTACTTC	CASSQGTATYEQYF
-	TRBV3-1	few	TRBJ1-4	TGTGCCAGCAGCCAAGTGCAGCGGGCAGGCGTTAATGAAAAACTGTTTTTT	CASSQVQRAGVNEKLFF
-	TRBV27	-	TRBJ2-2	TGTGCCAGCAGTTTAGGCTTCCCGAACACCGGGGAGCTGTTTTTT	CASSLGFPNTGELFF
TRBD2	TRBV7-2	-	TRBJ2-3	TGTGCCAGCAGCTCCGTGGCGGGGGGGTTTAGAGATACGCAGTATTTT	CASSSVAGGFRDTQYF
TRBD1	TRBV7-9	-	TRBJ1-2	TGTGCCAGCAGCGCCCAACAGGGGAGCGGCTACACCTTC	CASSAQQGSGYTF
-	TRBV11-2	many	TRBJ2-7	TGTGCCAGCAGCTTCTACATCCGCTCCTACGAGCAGTACTTC	CASSFYIRSYEQYF
-	TRBV5-1	-	TRBJ2-2	TGCGCCAGCATGGAAGGGGGCACCGGGGAGCTGTTTTTT	CASMEGGTGELFF
-	TRBV4-2	few	TRBJ2-7	TGTGCCAGCAGCCCGGAGTCGGAGGGGAGCTCCTACGAGCAGTACTTC	CASSPESEGSSYEQYF
TRBD2	TRBV3-1	few	TRBJ2-3	TGTGCCAGCAGCCAAGGATTAGCGGGAGCCGGAGATACGCAGTATTTT	CASSQGLAGAGDTQYF
-	TRBV7-2	many	TRBJ2-3	TGTGCCAGCAGCAGCCGCATACAGGGAACGACAGATACGCAGTATTTT	CASSSRIQGTTDTQYF
-	TRBV7-8	-	TRBJ2-3	TGTGCCAGCAGCCGGAAAAGGGCCATTACAGATACGCAGTATTTT	CASSRKRAITDTQYF
-	TRBV28	-	TRBJ2-1	TGTGCCTGCAATCCGGTCCTAGCGCCCCAGCCCCGGAGCTCCTACAATGAGCAGTTCTTC	CACNPVLAPQPRSSYNEQFF
TRBD2	TRBV20-1	-	TRBJ2-4	TGCAGTGCTATCCCTAGCGGAATAAACATTCAGTACTTC	CSAIPSGINIQYF
TRBD2	TRBV2	-	TRBJ2-1	TGTGCCAGCAGGGGGACTAGCGGGAGCGGTGAGCAGTTCTTC	CASRGTSGSGEQFF
-	TRBV20-1	few	TRBJ2-7	TGCAGTGCTCCAAGGACGATCGACGAGCAGTACTTC	CSAPRTIDEQYF
-	TRBV7-2	few	TRBJ2-5	TGTGCCAGCAGCCCCGAGCGGTCCTCCAAGACCCAGTACTTC	CASSPERSSKTQYF
TRBD1	TRBV12-3/TRBV12-4	-	TRBJ2-7	TGTGCCAGCAGTTCCACCGACAGGGGTCCCCTCTACGAGCAGTACTTC	CASSSTDRGPLYEQYF
-	TRBV20-1	-	TRBJ2-4	TGCAGTGCTCGCGGGGATTCCAAAAACATTCAGTACTTC	CSARGDSKNIQYF
-	TRBV3-1	few	TRBJ2-5	TGTGCCAGCAGGCATGACTACCTCCCGGAAGAGACCCAGTACTTC	CASRHDYLPEETQYF
-	TRBV7-9	-	TRBJ1-1	TGTGCCAGCAGCTTAACCGAAGGGATGAACACTGAAGCTTTCTTT	CASSLTEGMNTEAFF
-	TRBV7-3	-	TRBJ1-1	TGTGCCAGCAGCTCCCCGAACCAAGCTTTCTTT	CASSSPNQAFF
-	TRBV7-2	-	TRBJ2-7	TGTGCCAGCAGCCCCCCTAGCCAAGGCGAGCAGTACTTC	CASSPPSQGEQYF
-	TRBV5-1	-	TRBJ1-1	TGCGCCAGCAGCAAGGGACAAAGGATGAACACTGAAGCTTTCTTT	CASSKGQRMNTEAFF
-	TRBV29-1	few	TRBJ2-6	TGCAGCGTTGAAGTCAAGCACAGAGCCTCTGGGGCCAACGTCCTGACTTTC	CSVEVKHRASGANVLTF
-	TRBV29-1	-	TRBJ1-2	TGCAGCGTTGATTTGGTAGGCTACACCTTC	CSVDLVGYTF
-	TRBV21-1	-	TRBJ2-2	TGTGCCAGCGGGCAGGCCCTATCCACCGGGGAGCTGTCTTTT	CASGQALSTGELSF
-	TRBV28	-	TRBJ2-3	TGTGCCAGCAGTTTACGGTCGGAGACAACAGATACGCAGTATTTT	CASSLRSETTDTQYF
TRBD2	TRBV20-1	few	TRBJ2-5	TGCAGTGCTAAGACCGGGACTAGCGGCTGGGGCCGGGAGACCCAGTACTTC	CSAKTGTSGWGRETQYF
-	TRBV10-3	-	TRBJ2-1	TGTGCCATCAGTGAAGCCGGTGACTACAATGAGCAGTTCTTC	CAISEAGDYNEQFF
-	TRBV5-1	few	TRBJ2-5	TGCGCCAGCAGCTTGAGTCCTTCCCCCAATGAGCAGCTCTTC	CASSLSPSPNEQLF
TRBD2	TRBV18	-	TRBJ2-5	TGTGCCAGCTCACCAGCCGGGACTAGCGGGGGTGAAGAGACCCAGTACTTC	CASSPAGTSGGEETQYF
-	TRBV7-6	few	TRBJ2-3	TGTGCCAGCAGCTTAGAGGTCTTCACAGATACGCAGTATTTT	CASSLEVFTDTQYF
TRBD2	TRBV3-1	-	TRBJ2-3	TGTGCCAGCAGCACGCGGGGCGGGAGTAGAACAGATACGCAGTATTTT	CASSTRGGSRTDTQYF
-	TRBV3-1	-	TRBJ1-4	TGTGCCAGCGGAGGCAGACTGGAAAAACTGTTTTTT	CASGGRLEKLFF
TRBD2	TRBV20-1	-	TRBJ2-7	TGCAGTGCTTCCCTAGCGGGGAGCTCCTACGAGCAGTACTTC	CSASLAGSSYEQYF
-	TRBV4-3	few	TRBJ2-7	TGCGCCAGCAGCCAAGTGTCAGGGGCGAGCTACGAGCAGTACTTC	CASSQVSGASYEQYF
-	TRBV3-1	few	TRBJ1-1	TGTGCCAGCAGCCAAGATCCCAGGGACCTTAAGGGAGCTTTCTTT	CASSQDPRDLKGAFF
-	TRBV20-1	-	TRBJ2-2	TGCAGTGCTAGTCCGGCAACCACCGGGGAGCTGTTTTTT	CSASPATTGELFF
-	TRBV6-2/TRBV6-3	few	TRBJ2-7	TGTGCCAGCAGCCACCGGGACGGAAACTACGAGCAGTGCTTC	CASSHRDGNYEQCF
TRBD1	TRBV7-2	-	TRBJ2-2	TGTGCCAGCAGCCCCACAGGGGGCCGCGACACCGGGGAGCTGTTTTTT	CASSPTGGRDTGELFF
TRBD1	TRBV5-1	-	TRBJ2-1	TGCGCCAGCAGCTTGGATGGACAGGGAAATGAGCAGTTCTTC	CASSLDGQGNEQFF
TRBD2	TRBV7-3	few	TRBJ2-1	TGTGCCAGCAGCCCATATACTAGCGGGAGGGCCAATGAGCAGTTCTTC	CASSPYTSGRANEQFF
TRBD2	TRBV7-2	-	TRBJ2-1	TGTGCCAGCAGCTCCCCAAAGACGAGCGGGAGGGCGCTTCAGTTCTTC	CASSSPKTSGRALQFF
-	TRBV28	-	TRBJ2-2	TGTGCCAGCAGTTTTAATAGGGGCGGTAGCACCGGGGAGCTGTTTTTT	CASSFNRGGSTGELFF